This is a list of T cell receptor beta chains from one sample in a study of blood T cell repertoires in COVID-19. Here immunoSEQ multiplex PCR was the method, and the copy in TCRdb shows in-frame clones only, minus some. The table lists roughly 120,000 clones, 70% to 85% of them singletons. Sequencing was carried out using peripheral blood. These receptors were taken from a man aged 50 to 60 with acute or convalescent COVID-19. Each CDR3 is given with its conserved first and last residue. D genes are given only for firm matches. The size field is filled for only some rows; it gives once, few, many or a size class.

>TRBV19|TRBD2|TRBJ2-1|.
CASSFRTSGREEQFF
TGTGCCAGTAGTTTCCGGACTAGCGGGAGGGAGGAGCAGTTCTTC
>TRBV7-9|.|TRBJ1-1|.
CASSLTQGNTEAFF
TGTGCCAGCAGCTTAACACAGGGGAACACTGAAGCTTTCTTT
>TRBV28|.|TRBJ1-5|.
CASRQGRGPQHF
TGTGCCAGCAGACAGGGCCGGGGGCCCCAGCATTTT
>TRBV19|.|TRBJ1-1|.
CASNLLQGGSTEAFF
TGTGCCAGTAATTTATTGCAGGGTGGTAGCACTGAAGCTTTCTTT
>TRBV24-1|TRBD1|TRBJ1-5|once
CATSEKDRGPISGNQPQHF
TGTGCCACCAGTGAGAAGGACAGGGGCCCAATCTCCGGCAATCAGCCCCAGCATTTT
>TRBV29-1|.|TRBJ2-7|.
CSVEVAVGPSLIREQYF
TGCAGCGTTGAAGTCGCAGTGGGCCCTTCTCTCATACGAGAGCAGTACTTC
>TRBV10-1|TRBD2|TRBJ2-5|.
CASSAYGERGGRGTQYF
TGCGCCAGCAGTGCCTATGGTGAGCGGGGGGGCAGGGGGACCCAGTACTTC
>TRBV5-1|.|TRBJ2-7|.
CASSSTGFEQYF
TGCGCCAGCAGCTCCACAGGGTTCGAGCAGTACTTC
>TRBV5-1|.|TRBJ1-5|once
CASSLDSPGMGQPQHF
TGCGCCAGCAGCTTGGACTCTCCAGGGATGGGGCAGCCCCAGCATTTT
>TRBV3-1/TRBV3-2|.|TRBJ1-1|.
CASSQDRYQAFF
TGTGCCAGCAGCCAAGACAGATACCAAGCTTTCTTT
>TRBV28|TRBD1|TRBJ2-7|.
CASNLQTGGAYEQYF
TGTGCCAGCAACCTACAGACAGGGGGGGCCTACGAGCAGTACTTC
>TRBV28|.|TRBJ1-2|.
CASRPGYNYGYTF
TGTGCCAGCAGGCCGGGGTATAACTATGGCTACACCTTC
>TRBV7-6|TRBD2|TRBJ2-1|.
CASGTWTSGGLNNEQFF
TGTGCCAGCGGAACCTGGACTAGCGGGGGATTGAACAATGAGCAGTTCTTC
>TRBV19|.|TRBJ1-1|.
CASSPGGGVEAFF
TGTGCCAGTAGTCCCGGAGGAGGGGTTGAAGCTTTCTTT
>TRBV27|.|TRBJ1-3|.
CASSHRAAGNTIYF
TGTGCCAGCAGCCACAGGGCGGCGGGAAACACCATATATTTT
>TRBV5-1|TRBD1|TRBJ1-5|.
CASRSGTDSNQPQHF
TGCGCCAGCAGGTCCGGGACAGATAGCAATCAGCCCCAGCATTTT
>TRBV7-3|TRBD1|TRBJ2-3|.
CASSSQGARDTQYF
TGTGCCAGCAGTTCACAGGGGGCGAGGGATACGCAGTATTTT
>TRBV19|.|TRBJ1-3|.
CASSPGYSFSGNTIYF
TGTGCCAGTAGTCCCGGATATAGCTTCTCTGGAAACACCATATATTTT
>TRBV13|TRBD2|TRBJ2-1|.
CASSPGLAGGRSYNEQFF
TGTGCCAGCAGCCCCGGACTAGCGGGGGGGCGTTCCTACAATGAGCAGTTCTTC
>TRBV7-3|.|TRBJ2-2|.
CASSSGLGNTGELFF
TGTGCCAGCAGCTCGGGACTGGGAAACACCGGGGAGCTGTTTTTT
>TRBV27|TRBD1|TRBJ1-6|.
CASSLTGTGGYSPLHF
TGTGCCAGCAGTTTAACCGGGACAGGGGGTTATTCACCCCTCCACTTT
>TRBV24-1|.|TRBJ2-3|many
CATSDLLGGSDTQYF
TGTGCCACCAGTGATTTGCTAGGGGGATCGGATACGCAGTATTTT
>TRBV5-4|.|TRBJ1-3|few
CASSLAAGASGNTIYF
TGTGCCAGCAGCTTGGCGGCGGGGGCCTCTGGAAACACCATATATTTT
>TRBV6-5|.|TRBJ1-1|.
CASSIKTGNTEAFF
TGTGCCAGCAGTATTAAGACAGGGAACACTGAAGCTTTCTTT
>TRBV3-1/TRBV3-2|.|TRBJ2-5|.
CASSQAGQETQYF
TGTGCCAGCAGCCAGGCGGGGCAAGAGACCCAGTACTTC
>TRBV11-3|.|TRBJ2-2|few
CASSSSLSRGTGELFF
TGTGCCAGCAGCTCATCCCTCTCGCGAGGCACCGGGGAGCTGTTTTTT
>TRBV6-5|.|TRBJ1-5|.
CASIPGQGGQPQHF
TGTGCCAGCATCCCCGGGCAGGGCGGTCAGCCCCAGCATTTT
>TRBV11-1|.|TRBJ2-4|.
CASRARDKAKNIQYF
TGTGCCAGCAGGGCCCGAGACAAAGCCAAAAACATTCAGTACTTC
>TRBV5-1|.|TRBJ2-5|.
CASSLYHSQETQYF
TGCGCCAGCAGCTTGTACCACAGCCAAGAGACCCAGTACTTC